The next 20 T cell receptor beta chains were all read from a single sample in a study of T-cell memory formation after mild COVID-19. One entry per CDR3 protein, called by TCRdb with MiXCR from the 5' RACE reads. Among hundreds of thousands of distinct CDR3 sequences listed, 16% were seen once. The specimen was PBMCs or a T cell subset sorted from them (not recorded which). The source is a man aged 18-30 years who had mild COVID-19 (a few samples of this study predate the infection). Cell type and time point are not known.

In this sample, this clonotype turned up a few times. J is TRBJ1-3 and V is TRBV4-3, with 9 nucleotides matching TRBD1. This CDR3 has 17 residues. V lost 0 bases to trimming and J lost 3 bases; unmatched junction nucleotides: 6. Germline CDR1 LGHNA, CDR2 YSLEER. DNA of the CDR3: TGCGCCAGCAGCCAAGATGGGGACAGGGCGTTTGGAAACACCATATATTTT. The encoded protein is CASSQDGDRAFGNTIYF.

A few counts support this clonotype. The rearrangement links TRBV20-1 to TRBJ2-1; 12 nucleotides match TRBD2. This CDR3 has 16 residues. Germline V gives CDR1 DFQATT, CDR2 SNEGSKA (reference sequence). The V gene end was trimmed by 4 bases and the J gene end by 7 bases; junction bases not matched to a gene: 11. The CDR3 DNA is TGCAGTGCTATCCTCATTCTAGCGGGGGGGCGGAATGAGCAGTTCTTC. Translating it yields CSAILILAGGRNEQFF.

This clonotype has just a few counts. The CDR3 sequence is CATSDQTGGGFFF. CDR3 DNA: TGTGCCACCAGTGATCAAACCGGCGGGGGCTTTTTCTTC. The chain uses TRBV24-1 and TRBJ2-1; weak D call: TRBD2 (7 bases). The CDR3 totals 13 residues. With 3 bases removed from V and 16 bases from J, the gap between germline ends came to 18 bases. From germline, CDR1 is KGHDR and CDR2 SFDVKD.

In this sample, this clonotype turned up a few times. The gene calls are TRBV6-2 or TRBV6-3 and TRBJ2-7; TRBD1 agrees at 9 bases. The germline CDR1 and CDR2 sequences are MNHEY and SVGEGT. Losses at the gene ends were 6 bases for V and 5 bases for J; bases not matched to a gene: 2. This CDR3 contains 12 residues. The CDR3 loop is CASRDRGHEQYV. CDR3 nucleotides: TGTGCCAGCAGGGACAGGGGCCACGAGCAGTACGTC.

Only a few counts were recorded for this clonotype. The chain links TRBV9 to TRBJ2-5; either TRBD1 or TRBD2 may supply D (5 bases each). This CDR3 region has 13 residues. Germline V CDR1 and CDR2: SGDLS, YYNGEE. V lost 4 bases to trimming and J lost 1 base, with 8 bases between them. CDR3 DNA sequence: TGTGCCAGCAGCCGGGACCTCCAAGAGACCCAGTACTTC. It is translated as CASSRDLQETQYF.

This clonotype was seen a few times. The chain has TRBV20-1 and TRBJ2-2; D might be TRBD1 (6 bases). Trimming stripped 5 bases from V and 1 base from J, with 14 bases between. This CDR3 is built from 15 residues. CDR1 is DFQATT and CDR2 is SNEGSKA in the germline V gene (reference sequence). The CDR3 loop reads CSAPGPTGNTGELFF. The CDR3, as DNA: TGCAGTGCTCCCGGGCCGACAGGGAACACCGGGGAGCTGTTTTTT.

This clonotype was counted between two and nine times. The V call is TRBV12-3 or TRBV12-4, the J call TRBJ1-1, with D maybe TRBD1 (6 bases). CDR3 size: 14 residues. V shed 4 bases and J shed 5 bases, with 14 bases lying between them. CDR3 sequence: CASSSRGAWTEAFF. The CDR3 DNA sequence: TGTGCCAGCAGTTCTCGGGGGGCTTGGACTGAAGCTTTCTTT.

This chain uses TRBV5-1 with TRBJ1-5; 9 positions agree with TRBD1. V shed 7 bases and J 2 bases; nucleotides not matched to a gene: 7. CDR3 length: 15 residues. In germline, CDR1 is SGHRS, CDR2 YFSETQ. This chain's CDR3 is CASSLTGGRNQPQHF. CDR3 nucleotides: TGCGCCAGCTCGCTGACAGGGGGTCGCAATCAGCCCCAGCATTTT.

Only a few counts were recorded for this clonotype. This chain connects TRBV2 to TRBJ2-3; weak D call: TRBD2 (5 bases). The CDR3 runs to 15 residues. Germline V gene sequence: CDR1 SNHLY, CDR2 FYNNEI. V was shortened by 6 bases and J by 2 bases, with 15 bases between the two germline ends. The chain's CDR3 is CASSATGFTTDTQYF. The CDR3, as DNA: TGTGCCAGCAGCGCAACGGGGTTCACCACAGATACGCAGTATTTT.

The gene calls are TRBV30 and TRBJ1-2; D uncertain. Trimming took off 3 bases at V and 4 bases at J, with 18 bases between the two ends. CDR1 is GTSNPN and CDR2 is SVGIG in the germline V gene (reference sequence). The CDR3 runs 15 residues. The CDR3 bases are TGTGCCTGGAGCCGCCTCCTACCTCCCCCCTATGGCTACACCTTC. This translates into CAWSRLLPPPYGYTF.

This clonotype showed up many times. This chain uses TRBV24-1 with TRBJ2-1; the D gene is possibly TRBD2 (7 bases). The V end lost 5 bases, the J end lost 7 bases, and 23 bases lay between the germline ends. Germline-derived CDR1 and CDR2 are KGHDR and SFDVKD. CDR3 length equals 17 residues. Here the CDR3 reads CATSGPTGGPRGNEQFF. CDR3 nucleotides: TGTGCCACCAGTGGTCCCACGGGGGGCCCTCGGGGGAATGAGCAGTTCTTC.

This clonotype was counted many times. This chain uses TRBV20-1 with TRBJ2-5; 8 bases fit TRBD2. CDR1 and CDR2 from the germline V gene are DFQATT and SNEGSKA (reference sequence). The length of the CDR3 is 13 residues. With 6 bases clipped from V and 5 bases from J, the junction kept 8 bases outside the gene matches. This CDR3 reads CSAPAGALETQYF. CDR3 DNA: TGCAGTGCCCCAGCGGGGGCGTTGGAGACCCAGTACTTC.

This chain uses TRBV20-1 with TRBJ2-4; the match to TRBD1 covers 8 bases. Per germline, CDR1 DFQATT and CDR2 SNEGSKA (reference sequence). This CDR3 spans 15 amino acids. The V and J ends lost 0 bases and 9 bases, in that order; junction bases with no gene match: 10. This CDR3 reads CSARDRRTGYGIQYF. In DNA form, the CDR3 reads TGCAGTGCTAGAGATCGAAGGACAGGGTACGGCATTCAGTACTTC.

In its sample, this clonotype was seen a few times. The rearrangement links TRBV4-1 to TRBJ2-3; 8 nucleotides agree with TRBD2. The CDR3 covers 16 residues. The trim removed 0 bases at V and 0 bases at J, leaving 2 bases unmatched. CDR1 is MGHRA and CDR2 is YSYEKL in the germline V gene. CDR3 DNA: TGCGCCAGCAGCCAAGAAGGCGGGGGGAGCACAGATACGCAGTATTTT. Its protein product is CASSQEGGGSTDTQYF.

A few counts support this clonotype. This chain connects TRBV6-5 to TRBJ2-2; tentative D call: TRBD1 (6 bases). V was cut by 2 bases and J by 2 bases, with 12 bases left in between. Germline V lookup: CDR1 MNHEY, CDR2 SVGAGI. The CDR3 sequence is 16 residues long. The DNA of the CDR3 is TGTGCCAGCAGTTACGAGGACAGCAAAAACACCGGGGAGCTGTTTTTT. Its protein is CASSYEDSKNTGELFF.

This clonotype was observed at least ten times. This sequence joins TRBV4-3 and TRBJ2-2, with unresolved D. Germline CDR1 LGHNA, CDR2 YSLEER. Deletions cut 0 bases from V and 6 bases from J, with 14 bases between. This CDR3 region has 16 residues. This CDR3 is CASSQEGVGGAGELFF. Here the CDR3 DNA reads TGCGCCAGCAGCCAAGAAGGCGTCGGTGGGGCCGGGGAGCTGTTTTTT.

This clonotype has just a few counts. This rearrangement joins TRBV6-1 to TRBJ1-1; D uncertain. Trimming took 5 bases from V and 9 from J, leaving 10 bases between them. Germline CDR1 MNHNS, CDR2 SASEGT. There are 11 residues in the CDR3. CDR3 sequence reads: CASSLSVQAFF. CDR3 DNA sequence: TGTGCCAGCAGTTTATCGGTACAAGCTTTCTTT.

J is TRBJ1-1 and V is TRBV10-3; D may be TRBD1 (6 bases). This CDR3 comprises 13 residues. Germline V gene lookup returns CDR1 ENHRY and CDR2 SYGVKD. The V gene lost 7 bases and the J gene lost 1 base, with 10 bases spanning the gap. The CDR3 here is CAITGQPNTEAFF. CDR3 in DNA: TGTGCCATCACTGGACAGCCGAACACTGAAGCTTTCTTT.

The rearrangement uses TRBV5-1 and TRBJ2-3; perhaps TRBD1 as D (5 bases). CDR1 and CDR2 from the germline V gene are SGHRS and YFSETQ. V was pared by 6 bases and J by 5 bases, with 16 bases between. This CDR3 has 14 residues. CDR3 sequence reads: CASTQGAGEDTQYF. The CDR3 nucleotides read TGCGCCAGCACCCAAGGGGCTGGGGAAGATACGCAGTATTTT. Full variable domain (missing parts from reference TRBV5-1 and TRBJ2-3): KAGVTQTPRYLIKTRGQQVTLSCSPISGHRSVSWYQQTPGQGLQFLFEYFSETQRNKGNFPGRFSGRQFSNSRSEMNVSTLELGDSALYLCASTQGAGEDTQYFGPGTRLTVL.

The chain combines TRBV27 with TRBJ1-5, with D possibly being TRBD1 (5 bases). V was clipped by 10 bases and J by 4 bases, with 17 bases between them. CDR3 size: 14 residues. From germline, CDR1 is MNHEY and CDR2 SMNVEV (reference sequence). The CDR3 loop reads CAIGAGLGNQPQHF. As DNA, the CDR3 is TGTGCCATCGGGGCCGGATTGGGAAATCAGCCCCAGCATTTT.